This T cell receptor (beta chain) was profiled in a study of T-cell memory formation after mild COVID-19. About the study: Among the donors, TCR clusters were largely specific to each donor. Points from the study as a whole: There was a balanced CD4/CD8 profile in clones contracting day 15 to 85, and later expanders leaned CD4+. Some clones that responded were present in memory (sampled pre-infection), which suggests cross-reactive memory joined.

CDR1 SQVTM and CDR2 ANQGSEA come from the germline V gene. This CDR3 has 15 amino acids. The V and J ends lost 6 bases and 3 bases, in that order; junction bases with no gene match: 11. From 5'RACE with constant-segment primers came TCR alpha and TCR beta cDNA libraries that carried sample barcodes and UMIs. One entry per CDR3 protein results from TCRdb running MiXCR on the 5' RACE reads. The sample lists 250,000 to 350,000 distinct CDR3 sequences, about 17% occurring once. This clonotype was observed a handful of times. What it recognizes is unknown. Sequencing used PBMCs or a T cell subset sorted from them (not recorded which). The chain uses TRBV29-1 and TRBJ1-3, with TRBD1 matching 7 bases. This receptor was taken from a young man who had mild COVID-19 (a few samples of this study predate the infection). Cell type and time point are not known. Written as DNA, the CDR3 is TGCAGCGTAAAAGGGGGCAGATGGGGTGGAAACACCATATATTTT. It translates to CSVKGGRWGGNTIYF. Complete variable domain (other parts from reference TRBV29-1 and TRBJ1-3): SAVISQKPSRDICQRGTSLTIQCQVDSQVTMMFWYRQQPGQSLTLIATANQGSEATYESGFVIDKFPISRPNLTFSTLTVSNMSPEDSSIYLCSVKGGRWGGNTIYFGEGSWLTVV.